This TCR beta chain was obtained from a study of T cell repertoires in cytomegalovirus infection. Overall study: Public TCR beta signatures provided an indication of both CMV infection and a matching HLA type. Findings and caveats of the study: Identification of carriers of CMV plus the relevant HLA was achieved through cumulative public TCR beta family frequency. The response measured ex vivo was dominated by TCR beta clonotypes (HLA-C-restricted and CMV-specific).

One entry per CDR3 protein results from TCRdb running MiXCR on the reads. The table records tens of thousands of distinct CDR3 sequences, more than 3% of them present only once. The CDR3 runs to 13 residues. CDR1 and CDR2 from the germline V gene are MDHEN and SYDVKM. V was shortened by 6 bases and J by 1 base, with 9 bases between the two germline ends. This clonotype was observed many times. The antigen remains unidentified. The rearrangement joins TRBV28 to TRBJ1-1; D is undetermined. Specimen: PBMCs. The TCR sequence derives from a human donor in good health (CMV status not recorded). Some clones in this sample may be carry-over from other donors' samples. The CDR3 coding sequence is TGTGCCAGCAGCCCAAGTAAGAACACTGAAGCTTTCTTT. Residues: CASSPSKNTEAFF.